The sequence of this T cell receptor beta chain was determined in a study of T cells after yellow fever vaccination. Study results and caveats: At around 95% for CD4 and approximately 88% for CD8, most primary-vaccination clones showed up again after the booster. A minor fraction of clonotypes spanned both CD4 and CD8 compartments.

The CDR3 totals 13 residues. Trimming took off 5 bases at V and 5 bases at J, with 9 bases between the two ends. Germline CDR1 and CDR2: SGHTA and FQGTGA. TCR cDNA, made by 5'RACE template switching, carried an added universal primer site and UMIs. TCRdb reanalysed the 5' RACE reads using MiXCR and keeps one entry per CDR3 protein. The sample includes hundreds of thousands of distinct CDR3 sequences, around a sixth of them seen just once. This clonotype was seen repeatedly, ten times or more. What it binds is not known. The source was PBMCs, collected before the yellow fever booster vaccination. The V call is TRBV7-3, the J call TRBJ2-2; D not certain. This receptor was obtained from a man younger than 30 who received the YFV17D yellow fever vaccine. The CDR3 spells CASSLQETGELFF. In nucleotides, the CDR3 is TGTGCCAGCAGCCTGCAGGAGACCGGGGAGCTGTTTTTT. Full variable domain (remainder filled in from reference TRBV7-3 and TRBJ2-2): GAGVSQTPSNKVTEKGKYVELRCDPISGHTALYWYRQSLGQGPEFLIYFQGTGAADDSGLPNDRFFAVRPEGSVSTLKIQRTERGDSAVYLCASSLQETGELFFGEGSRLTVL.